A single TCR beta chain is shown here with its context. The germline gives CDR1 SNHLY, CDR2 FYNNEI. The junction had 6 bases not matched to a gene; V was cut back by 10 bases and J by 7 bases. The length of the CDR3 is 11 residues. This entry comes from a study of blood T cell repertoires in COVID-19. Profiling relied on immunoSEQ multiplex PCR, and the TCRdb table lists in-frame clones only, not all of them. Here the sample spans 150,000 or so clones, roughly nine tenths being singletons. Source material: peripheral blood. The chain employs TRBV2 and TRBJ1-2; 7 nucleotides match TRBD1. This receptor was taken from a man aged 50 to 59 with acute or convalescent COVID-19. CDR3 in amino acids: CATMRGLGYTF. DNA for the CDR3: TGTGCCACCATGAGGGGGCTTGGCTACACCTTC.